The rows below give T cell receptor beta chains drawn from one sample of a study of T cell repertoires in cytomegalovirus infection. TCRdb called the reads again in MiXCR, with one record for every CDR3 protein. The sample lists hundreds of thousands of distinct CDR3 sequences, approximately 31% occurring once. No antigen is known for these receptors. The sequences come from cultured CD8+ T cells from PBMCs, collected from culture after CMV antigen stimulation. These receptor sequences come from a human donor in good health (CMV status not recorded). Some clones in this sample may be carry-over from other donors' samples. Each CDR3 is given with its conserved first and last residue. Each record gives: V gene, J gene, D gene, clone size, CDR3 DNA, CDR3 protein. A D gene is named only where the DNA matches it firmly. Clone sizes are given selectively: once, few, many, or a class where the clone is expanded.

V gene: TRBV20-1
J gene: TRBJ1-2
D gene: -
clone size: few
CDR3 DNA: TGCAGTGCTAGGGAGGGTAACTATGGCTACACCTTC
CDR3 protein: CSAREGNYGYTF

V gene: TRBV12-5
J gene: TRBJ2-7
D gene: TRBD1
clone size: many
CDR3 DNA: TGTGCTAGTGGTTGGACAGGGGGACACGAGCAGTACTTC
CDR3 protein: CASGWTGGHEQYF

V gene: TRBV7-9
J gene: TRBJ1-1
D gene: -
clone size: -
CDR3 DNA: TGTGCCAGCAGTGCCAGTACTGAAGCTTTCTTT
CDR3 protein: CASSASTEAFF

V gene: TRBV4-1
J gene: TRBJ1-1
D gene: -
clone size: -
CDR3 DNA: TGCGCCAGTGCTGTCCGTCAGAGGGGGGGGGTTGGTAGTACTGAAGCTTTCTTT
CDR3 protein: CASAVRQRGGVGSTEAFF

V gene: TRBV6-5
J gene: TRBJ1-3
D gene: -
clone size: many
CDR3 DNA: TGTGCCAGCAGTTACCAACGTAACGGGGGAAACACCATATATTTT
CDR3 protein: CASSYQRNGGNTIYF

V gene: TRBV7-9
J gene: TRBJ2-7
D gene: TRBD1
clone size: -
CDR3 DNA: TGTGCCAGCAGCTTAGTGGGACAGGGGGCAAAAACCTACGAGCAGTACTTC
CDR3 protein: CASSLVGQGAKTYEQYF

V gene: TRBV2
J gene: TRBJ1-4
D gene: TRBD1
clone size: -
CDR3 DNA: TGTGCCAGCAGGGTTACAGGGGGCGCCGGTGAAAAACTGTTTTTT
CDR3 protein: CASRVTGGAGEKLFF

V gene: TRBV6-6
J gene: TRBJ2-1
D gene: -
clone size: once
CDR3 DNA: TGTGCCAGCAGTTACGTTCAGGTACACAATGAGCAGTTCTTC
CDR3 protein: CASSYVQVHNEQFF

V gene: TRBV6-5
J gene: TRBJ1-1
D gene: -
clone size: -
CDR3 DNA: TGTGCCAGCAGTTACGGGTGGGGGGCAACGAACACTGAAGCTTTCTTT
CDR3 protein: CASSYGWGATNTEAFF

V gene: TRBV6-1
J gene: TRBJ2-1
D gene: TRBD2
clone size: -
CDR3 DNA: TGTGCCAGCAGACCGCCTCGGAGCGGGGGAAACTATAGCGATGAGCAGTTCTTC
CDR3 protein: CASRPPRSGGNYSDEQFF

V gene: TRBV12-3/TRBV12-4
J gene: TRBJ2-5
D gene: -
clone size: few
CDR3 DNA: TGTGCCAGCAGTGTCCACACAGATGAGGAGACCCAGTACTTC
CDR3 protein: CASSVHTDEETQYF

V gene: TRBV7-6
J gene: TRBJ2-1
D gene: -
clone size: few
CDR3 DNA: TGTGCCAGCAGCTTTATGGGCGCGACCAGGTTGCCCTACAATGAGCAGTTCTTC
CDR3 protein: CASSFMGATRLPYNEQFF

V gene: TRBV20-1
J gene: TRBJ2-5
D gene: -
clone size: few
CDR3 DNA: TGCAGTGCTAGTCCCTACAGGGAATTGGAGACCCAGTACTTC
CDR3 protein: CSASPYRELETQYF

V gene: TRBV29-1
J gene: TRBJ2-7
D gene: -
clone size: -
CDR3 DNA: TGCAGCGTTGAGGGGGTTGAGCAGTACTTC
CDR3 protein: CSVEGVEQYF

V gene: TRBV27
J gene: TRBJ1-6
D gene: TRBD1
clone size: few
CDR3 DNA: TGTGCCAGCAGTTCGACAGGGGGCCTTTCACCCCTCCACTTT
CDR3 protein: CASSSTGGLSPLHF

V gene: TRBV28
J gene: TRBJ2-1
D gene: -
clone size: -
CDR3 DNA: TGTGCCAGCTCGAGAATGGGCTCCTACAATGAGCAGTTCTTC
CDR3 protein: CASSRMGSYNEQFF

V gene: TRBV7-9
J gene: TRBJ1-2
D gene: TRBD1
clone size: few
CDR3 DNA: TGTGCCAGCAGCGAATCGGGACAGCCCTATGGCTACACCTTC
CDR3 protein: CASSESGQPYGYTF

V gene: TRBV11-1
J gene: TRBJ2-1
D gene: -
clone size: -
CDR3 DNA: TGTGCCAGCAGCTTAGATTACATTTACAATGAGCAGTTCTTC
CDR3 protein: CASSLDYIYNEQFF

V gene: TRBV12-3/TRBV12-4
J gene: TRBJ2-1
D gene: -
clone size: few
CDR3 DNA: TGTGCCAGCAGTTTCCGCGACAGGATTGACCAGGGGTACAATGAGCAGTTCTTC
CDR3 protein: CASSFRDRIDQGYNEQFF

V gene: TRBV20-1
J gene: TRBJ2-4
D gene: -
clone size: few
CDR3 DNA: TGCAGTGCCGGCTCAAGAAAGGATTTGGGCAAAAACATTCAGTACTTC
CDR3 protein: CSAGSRKDLGKNIQYF

V gene: TRBV6-5
J gene: TRBJ2-5
D gene: -
clone size: -
CDR3 DNA: TGTGCCAGCAGTTACTCGATTTCGGGGTACCAAGAGACCCAGTACTTC
CDR3 protein: CASSYSISGYQETQYF

V gene: TRBV7-6
J gene: TRBJ2-5
D gene: TRBD2
clone size: -
CDR3 DNA: TGTGCCAGCAGCGTGACTAGCGGGGGGTCCCAAGAGACCCAGTACTTC
CDR3 protein: CASSVTSGGSQETQYF